This T cell receptor beta chain appears in the sequencing data of a study of post-analysis software for immune sequencing data (dated by TCRdb to 2013 to 2016). The study in broad terms: Disease courses on record covered relapsing-remitting, secondary progressive and progressive-relapsing multiple sclerosis, though some patients had no subtype annotation. A subset of samples was prepared in parallel using single-end sample barcoding, then pooled and co-amplified after Illumina adapter ligation. Patient repertoires were compared against 11 to 12 previously published healthy control repertoires from donors aged 6 to 25 years. Overall study results and their limits: Four or five TRBV segments, including TRBV5-6, TRBV5-1 and TRBV20-1, were significantly more frequent in patients than controls. Compared with controls, multiple sclerosis patients had significantly lower normalized Chao1 diversity, a finding suggesting substantial peripheral T-cell clonal expansion. The control group was slightly older than the multiple sclerosis patient group. Direct clustering with F measure revealed strong co-clustering of samples prepared in the same batch, which led to a batch-effect correction.

To demonstrate the VDJtools post-analysis software, TCR beta repertoires were profiled from the peripheral blood of 10 to 15 young patients with multiple sclerosis. The patients with multiple sclerosis were children and adolescents between about 6 and 15 years of age. In the case of this clonotype: Its cognate antigen has yet to be identified. Nothing much larger sits one base from this clone, and base qualities are not available.

Receptor amplification or capture employed PCR. Sequencing instrument: Illumina HiSeq 2500. To reduce PCR and sequencing biases, unique molecular identifiers were incorporated into the TCR beta cDNA libraries. Some 500,000 cDNA molecules were obtained for every 1 to 10 million input T cells, so each molecule roughly corresponded to one T cell. The patient libraries were prepared and sequenced with the same protocol used for the earlier healthy control dataset. Within a given batch, samples were prepared together, multiplexed and sequenced on the same HiSeq lane. The authors processed their data as follows. MIGEC handled the raw barcoded reads, throwing out single-read molecular identifier groups before consensus assembly and CDR3 extraction. VDJtools was used for post-analysis of the clonotype tables, and diversity was normalized by down-sampling every dataset to the size of the smallest sample. To correct batch-related cross-sample contamination, repertoire overlap clustering matched CDR3 amino acid sequences but not nucleotide sequences. The public sequencing data were trimmed at Q25 with fastp and processed into clonotypes with MiXCR by TCRdb, which kept only in-frame beta chains. Here each entry gathers all rows of one CDR3 protein and keeps the most common genes and DNA. TCRdb, not the original authors, processed these V and J calls. Across this sample there are about 820,000 distinct CDR3 sequences, with approximately 53% seen only once. Jointly, the top ten make up approximately 4.5% of the sample.

V lost 4 bases and J lost 9 bases; the stretch between them is 22 bases long. The CDR3 goes from the cysteine to the phenylalanine over 16 residues. Only the CDR3 part of the read is kept: 48 bases, read in frame from the first base. In the germline V gene, CDR1 corresponds to SGHVS and CDR2 to FQNEAQ. The chain employs TRBV7-8 and TRBJ2-4; no D segment can be confidently identified. The clonotype originates from a girl between 10 and 17 years old with multiple sclerosis. The sequenced sample was blood. The DNA reads as follows: TGTGCCAGCAGCTCCCATCGGACCGGCTTTATCCCCATTCAGTACTTC. Its product reads: CASSSHRTGFIPIQYF.